The source of this TCR beta chain is a study of blood T cell repertoires in COVID-19. About the study: PBMCs, B-cell-depleted T cells, or T cells were the source of the cDNA or gDNA that made up the material.

Original processing methods: From reference gene primer amplification, estimates of nucleated cell counts were derived. Method: immunoSEQ multiplex PCR; TCRdb's copy keeps in-frame clones and lacks some. V, J and clone size were drawn from that table, and D and trimming were deduced from the DNA. The table includes about 110,000 clones, 81% detected once. The CDR3 contains 11 residues. The germline gives CDR1 SQVTM, CDR2 ANQGSEA. Trimming took 5 bases from V and 9 from J; bases not matched to a gene: 6. The chain couples TRBV29-1 to TRBJ2-5; TRBD1 matches 7 bases. This clonotype originated in an elderly man with acute or convalescent COVID-19. Sequencing was performed on peripheral blood. Here the CDR3 reads CSVTGARAQYF. CDR3 nucleotide sequence: TGCAGCGTTACAGGGGCTCGGGCCCAGTACTTC.